This is a list of T cell receptor beta chains from one sample in a study of OX40 agonist ivuxolimab in advanced cancers. Assay: immunoSEQ multiplex PCR; the TCRdb copy retains only in-frame clones and omits some. The sample lists about 96,000 clones, 80% to 95% occurring once. Sequencing was performed on CD4+ or CD8+ T cells sorted from blood, taken in a trial of the OX40 agonist ivuxolimab. The receptor set was obtained from an adult with an advanced solid tumor such as melanoma, head and neck, liver or kidney cancer. Each CDR3 is given with its conserved first and last residue. A D gene is named only where the DNA matches it firmly. Clone size is given for some rows only: seen once, a few or many times, or a class if the clone is expanded.

j_call v_call clone_size d_call cdr3_aa cdr3_nt
TRBJ2-7 TRBV30 few - CAWSVNVAGVHEQYF TGTGCCTGGAGTGTTAATGTGGCAGGGGTCCACGAGCAGTACTTC
TRBJ2-1 TRBV5-4 - - CASSLAMGTSLDEQFF TGTGCCAGCAGCTTGGCTATGGGAACATCCTTGGATGAGCAGTTCTTC
TRBJ2-3 TRBV5-1 - TRBD2 CASSKGLAGGTDTQYF TGCGCCAGCAGCAAGGGACTAGCGGGAGGCACAGATACGCAGTATTTT
TRBJ2-7 TRBV19 - - CASSRKAGTRTYEQYF TGTGCCAGTAGTCGAAAAGCGGGCACGCGTACCTACGAGCAGTACTTC
TRBJ2-1 TRBV4-1 - TRBD2 CASSQEAGAFNEQFF TGCGCCAGCAGCCAAGAAGCGGGAGCATTCAATGAGCAGTTCTTC
TRBJ1-5 TRBV2 - - CASSRRGVGDQPQHF TGTGCCAGCAGTAGGAGGGGCGTCGGGGATCAGCCCCAGCATTTT
TRBJ1-2 TRBV5-8 once - CASSLVNYGYTF TGTGCCAGCAGCTTGGTTAACTATGGCTACACCTTC
TRBJ2-5 TRBV5-6 - TRBD2 CASSPGLAGSTQYF TGTGCCAGCAGCCCTGGGCTAGCGGGAAGTACCCAGTACTTC
TRBJ1-1 TRBV6-5 - - CASRGLTEAFF TGTGCCAGCAGGGGGCTCACTGAAGCTTTCTTT
TRBJ2-1 TRBV5-1 - - CASSFGELPNEQFF TGCGCCAGCAGCTTTGGGGAACTTCCTAATGAGCAGTTCTTC
TRBJ1-4 TRBV28 - - CASSVGPSVEKLFF TGTGCCAGCAGTGTGGGACCCTCAGTTGAAAAACTGTTTTTT
TRBJ1-1 TRBV7-9 - - CASSLAMGTEAFF TGTGCCAGCAGCTTAGCTATGGGCACTGAAGCTTTCTTT
TRBJ2-6 TRBV4-2 - - CASSQAPRRDRGANVLTF TGTGCCAGCAGCCAAGCGCCCCGCCGGGATCGCGGGGCCAACGTCCTGACTTTC
TRBJ1-1 TRBV6-4 - - CASSAQGQNTEAFF TGTGCCAGCAGTGCCCAAGGACAGAACACTGAAGCTTTCTTT
TRBJ2-3 TRBV19 - - CASSLGADTQYF TGTGCCAGTAGTCTGGGGGCAGATACGCAGTATTTT
TRBJ1-3 TRBV28 - TRBD1 CASSSIQGAHTIYF TGTGCCAGCAGTTCAATTCAGGGGGCACACACCATATATTTT
TRBJ1-1 TRBV5-5 - - CASSSIESTEAFF TGTGCCAGCAGCTCGATTGAGAGCACTGAAGCTTTCTTT
TRBJ2-7 TRBV11-2 - - CASSFIASSYEQYF TGTGCCAGCAGCTTCATCGCGTCCTCCTACGAGCAGTACTTC
TRBJ2-5 TRBV5-4 few - CASRFSGTGPGSQYF TGTGCCAGCAGATTTAGCGGAACCGGCCCAGGGTCCCAGTACTTC
TRBJ2-7 TRBV7-2 - - CASSLMLGGTPYEQYF TGTGCCAGCAGCTTAATGTTGGGCGGTACTCCCTACGAGCAGTACTTC
TRBJ1-1 TRBV11-1 - - CASSFGSEVGAFF TGTGCCAGCAGCTTCGGCAGCGAGGTAGGAGCTTTCTTT
TRBJ2-1 TRBV28 - - CASSPLGGAYNEQFF TGTGCCAGCAGTCCCTTGGGCGGGGCTTACAATGAGCAGTTCTTC
TRBJ2-7 TRBV7-8 - TRBD2 CASSKRTSGTGHEQYF TGTGCCAGCAGCAAACGGACTAGCGGGACAGGCCACGAGCAGTACTTC
TRBJ2-1 TRBV7-6 - TRBD1 CASSLRTGSYNEQFF TGTGCCAGCAGCTTAAGGACAGGGTCCTACAATGAGCAGTTCTTC
TRBJ1-1 TRBV11-2 - - CASSLTRGNTEAFF TGTGCCAGCAGCTTAACGAGGGGGAACACTGAAGCTTTCTTT
TRBJ1-5 TRBV4-1 - - CASSPREDSNQPQHF TGCGCCAGCAGCCCAAGGGAGGACAGCAATCAGCCCCAGCATTTT
TRBJ2-1 TRBV6-4 - TRBD1 CASSRDRANEQFF TGTGCCAGCAGTCGGGACAGGGCCAATGAGCAGTTCTTC
TRBJ1-2 TRBV7-9 - TRBD1 CASSPRTGPPNYGYTF TGTGCCAGCAGCCCGAGGACAGGACCACCTAACTATGGCTACACCTTC
TRBJ2-7 TRBV5-4 - - CASSSGLEGRYEQYF TGTGCCAGCAGCTCGGGGTTAGAAGGGCGATACGAGCAGTACTTC
TRBJ1-3 TRBV7-9 - - CASSRPGPGNTIYF TGTGCCAGCAGCCGCCCTGGGCCTGGAAACACCATATATTTT
TRBJ2-7 TRBV11-3 - TRBD2 CASSPIGSGREYEQYF TGTGCCAGCAGCCCGATCGGAAGCGGGAGGGAATACGAGCAGTACTTC
TRBJ2-2 TRBV6-5 once TRBD1 CASSYLPDREHGELFF TGTGCCAGCAGTTACTTGCCGGACAGGGAACACGGGGAGCTGTTTTTT
TRBJ2-1 TRBV29-1 - TRBD2 CSVVGRESYNEQFF TGCAGCGTTGTGGGGCGGGAGTCTTACAATGAGCAGTTCTTC
TRBJ1-5 TRBV7-2 - - CASSSRDQPQHF TGTGCCAGCAGCTCCAGGGATCAGCCCCAGCATTTT
TRBJ2-4 TRBV5-1 - - CASSLGDVIQGYIQYF TGCGCCAGCAGCTTGGGCGATGTAATACAGGGATACATTCAGTACTTC
TRBJ1-1 TRBV29-1 - - CSVDPGADTEAFF TGCAGCGTGGACCCCGGGGCTGACACTGAAGCTTTCTTT
TRBJ2-3 TRBV28 - - CASSLSGHGKDTQYF TGTGCCAGCAGTTTATCCGGACACGGCAAAGATACGCAGTATTTT
TRBJ1-1 TRBV4-2 - - CASSQGEGYTEAFF TGTGCCAGCAGCCAAGGCGAGGGGTACACTGAAGCTTTCTTT
TRBJ2-7 TRBV27 once - CASSLYTSRPYEQYF TGTGCCAGCAGTTTATACACTAGCAGGCCCTACGAGCAGTACTTC
TRBJ2-7 TRBV6-1 - - CASSDRGTRRYEQYF TGTGCCAGCAGTGATAGGGGGACTCGACGCTACGAGCAGTACTTC
TRBJ2-1 TRBV14 - TRBD2 CASSQVLAVANEQFF TGTGCCAGCAGCCAGGTACTAGCGGTTGCCAATGAGCAGTTCTTC
TRBJ2-1 TRBV6-1 - TRBD2 CASSESSTSGNNEQFF TGTGCCAGCAGTGAAAGTTCGACTAGCGGGAATAATGAGCAGTTCTTC
TRBJ1-5 TRBV10-1 - TRBD1 CASILGQGGNQPQHF TGCGCCAGCATCCTGGGACAGGGAGGAAATCAGCCCCAGCATTTT
TRBJ1-6 TRBV4-1 - - CASSQEGSRMIHNSPLHF TGCGCCAGCAGCCAAGAGGGGAGCCGTATGATTCATAATTCACCCCTCCACTTT
TRBJ2-3 TRBV27 - TRBD2 CASSFGLAGGADTQYF TGTGCCAGCAGTTTTGGACTAGCGGGAGGCGCAGATACGCAGTATTTT